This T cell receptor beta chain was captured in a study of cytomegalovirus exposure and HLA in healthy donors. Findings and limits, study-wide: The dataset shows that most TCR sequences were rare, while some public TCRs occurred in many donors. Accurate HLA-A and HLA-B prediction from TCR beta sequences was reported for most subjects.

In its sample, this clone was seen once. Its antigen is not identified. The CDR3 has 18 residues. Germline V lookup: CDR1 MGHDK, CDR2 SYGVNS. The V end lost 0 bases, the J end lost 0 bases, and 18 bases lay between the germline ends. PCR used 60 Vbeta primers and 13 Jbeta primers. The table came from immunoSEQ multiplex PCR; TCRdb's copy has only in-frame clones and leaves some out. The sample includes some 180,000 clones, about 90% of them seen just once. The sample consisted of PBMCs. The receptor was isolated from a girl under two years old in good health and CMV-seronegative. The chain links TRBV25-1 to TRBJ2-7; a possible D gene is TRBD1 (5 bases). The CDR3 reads CASSEYPQTGASSYEQYF. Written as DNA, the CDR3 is TGTGCCAGCAGTGAATACCCCCAAACAGGTGCGAGCTCCTACGAGCAGTACTTC.